Listed here is a single TCR beta chain. Its antigen is unidentified. This sample is drawn from a study of CD8+ T cells in alopecia areata. Study results and limitations: A large proportion of expanded lesional clones were detected persisting in scalp and blood during tofacitinib. The study found TCR sharing across patients less clear than in mice, possibly for HLA reasons.

CDR1 and CDR2 (germline): MNHNS, SASEGT. Trimming shortened V by 7 bases and J by 2 bases, and 15 bases separated the two germline ends. CDR3 length: 15 residues. cDNA prepared by RNA extraction and subsequent reverse transcription served as the template for sequencing. This table comes from immunoSEQ multiplex PCR, and its TCRdb copy is limited to in-frame clones, with some not included. The sample includes approximately 280,000 clones, 55% to 75% of them seen just once. As for treatment: oral pan-JAK inhibitor, 5-10 mg twice daily. V and J are TRBV6-1 and TRBJ2-1; tentatively, D is TRBD2 (6 bases). The sequence derives from a human donor with alopecia areata. This material consisted of CD4+ T cells sorted from blood, taken at week 24, from a patient treated with tofacitinib. The DNA for the CDR3 is TGTGCCAGCACTCCTCTCACTAGCCCCTACAATGAGCAGTTCTTC. This codes for CASTPLTSPYNEQFF.